This T cell receptor (beta chain) appears in the sequencing data of a study of shared clonotypes between healthy human individuals. The repertoire was sequenced with immunoSEQ multiplex PCR; TCRdb's copy has only in-frame clones and lacks some. The sample has over 700,000 clones, about two thirds seen once. Germline V gene data show CDR1 as DFQATT and CDR2 as SNEGSKA (reference sequence). Trimming left V 5 bases short and J 5 bases short, with 7 bases between. The length of the CDR3 is 11 residues. This clone was recorded a few times. The sequence came from a woman aged 30 to 39 in good health. This sequence joins TRBV20-1 and TRBJ2-1; weak D call: TRBD1 (5 bases). Material: memory CD4+ T cells sorted from blood. The subset: CD45RA-negative fraction. For the CDR3, the DNA is TGCAGTGCTTCGACAGACAATGAGCAGTTCTTC. Amino acid sequence: CSASTDNEQFF.